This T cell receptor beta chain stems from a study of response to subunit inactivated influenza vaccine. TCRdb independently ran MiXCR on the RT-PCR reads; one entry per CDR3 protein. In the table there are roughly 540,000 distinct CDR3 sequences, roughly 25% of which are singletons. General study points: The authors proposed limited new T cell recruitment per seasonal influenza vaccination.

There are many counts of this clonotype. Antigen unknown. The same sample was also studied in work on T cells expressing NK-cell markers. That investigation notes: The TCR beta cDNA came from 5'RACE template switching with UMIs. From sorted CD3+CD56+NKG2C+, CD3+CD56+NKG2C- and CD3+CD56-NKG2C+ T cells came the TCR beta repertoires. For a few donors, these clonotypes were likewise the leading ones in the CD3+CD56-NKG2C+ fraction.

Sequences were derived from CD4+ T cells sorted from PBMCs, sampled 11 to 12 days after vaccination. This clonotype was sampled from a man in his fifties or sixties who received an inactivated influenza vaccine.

In DNA form, the CDR3 reads TGTGCCAGCAGCGGCCTCCCCGCGAACACCGGGGAGCTGTTTTTT. It specifies CASSGLPANTGELFF. The rearrangement joins TRBV7-8 to TRBJ2-2; D uncertain. The CDR3 is made up of 15 amino acids. Germline values: CDR1 SGHVS, CDR2 FQNEAQ. The V and J ends lost 5 bases and 0 bases respectively, with 10 bases between them.